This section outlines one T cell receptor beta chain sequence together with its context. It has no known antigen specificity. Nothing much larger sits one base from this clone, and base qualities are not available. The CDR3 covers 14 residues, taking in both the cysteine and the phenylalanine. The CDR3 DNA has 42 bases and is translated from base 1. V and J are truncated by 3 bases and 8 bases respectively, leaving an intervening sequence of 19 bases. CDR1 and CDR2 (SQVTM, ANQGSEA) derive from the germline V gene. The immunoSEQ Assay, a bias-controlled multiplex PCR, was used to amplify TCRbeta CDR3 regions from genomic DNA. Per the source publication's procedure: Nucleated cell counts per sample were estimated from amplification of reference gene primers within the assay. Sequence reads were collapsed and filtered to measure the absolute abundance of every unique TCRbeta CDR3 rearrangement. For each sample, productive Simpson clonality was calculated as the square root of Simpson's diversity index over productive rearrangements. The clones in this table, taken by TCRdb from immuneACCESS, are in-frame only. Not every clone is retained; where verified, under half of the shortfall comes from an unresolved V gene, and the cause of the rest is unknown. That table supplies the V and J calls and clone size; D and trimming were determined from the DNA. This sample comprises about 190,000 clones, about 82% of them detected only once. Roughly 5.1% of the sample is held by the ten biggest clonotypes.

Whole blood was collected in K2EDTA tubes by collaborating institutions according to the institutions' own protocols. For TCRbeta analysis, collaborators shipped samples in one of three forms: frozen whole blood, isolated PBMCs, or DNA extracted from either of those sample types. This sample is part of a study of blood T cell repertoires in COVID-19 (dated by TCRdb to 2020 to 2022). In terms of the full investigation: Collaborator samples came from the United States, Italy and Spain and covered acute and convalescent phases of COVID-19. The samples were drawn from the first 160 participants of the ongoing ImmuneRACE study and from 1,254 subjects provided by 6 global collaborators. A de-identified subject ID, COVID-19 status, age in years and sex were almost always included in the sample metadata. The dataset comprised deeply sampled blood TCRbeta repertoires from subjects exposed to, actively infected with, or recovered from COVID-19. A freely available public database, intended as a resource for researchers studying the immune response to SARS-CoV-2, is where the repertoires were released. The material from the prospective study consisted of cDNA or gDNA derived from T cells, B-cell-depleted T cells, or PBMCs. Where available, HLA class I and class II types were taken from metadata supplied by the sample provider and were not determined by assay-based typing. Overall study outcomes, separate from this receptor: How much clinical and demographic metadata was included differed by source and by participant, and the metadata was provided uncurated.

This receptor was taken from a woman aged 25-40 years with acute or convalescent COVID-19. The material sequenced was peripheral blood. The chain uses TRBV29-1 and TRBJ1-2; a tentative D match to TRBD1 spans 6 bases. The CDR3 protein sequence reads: CSVEGGGRLNGYTF. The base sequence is TGCAGCGTTGAGGGGGGGGGCCGGCTCAACGGCTACACCTTC.